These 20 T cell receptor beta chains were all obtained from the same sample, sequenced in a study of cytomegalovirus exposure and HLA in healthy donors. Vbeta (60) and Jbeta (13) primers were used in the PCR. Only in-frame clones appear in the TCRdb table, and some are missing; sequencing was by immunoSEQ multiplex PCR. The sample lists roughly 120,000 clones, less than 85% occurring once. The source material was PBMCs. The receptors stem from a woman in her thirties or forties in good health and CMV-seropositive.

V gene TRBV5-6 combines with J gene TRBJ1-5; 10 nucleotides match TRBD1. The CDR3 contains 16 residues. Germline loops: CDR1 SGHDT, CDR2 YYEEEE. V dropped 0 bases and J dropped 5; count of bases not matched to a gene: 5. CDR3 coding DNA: TGTGCCAGCAGCTTGGCCACGACAGGGGGCTATCAGCCCCAGCATTTT. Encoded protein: CASSLATTGGYQPQHF.

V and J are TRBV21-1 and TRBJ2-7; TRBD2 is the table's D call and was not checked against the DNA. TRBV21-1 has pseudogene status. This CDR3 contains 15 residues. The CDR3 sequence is CASSIKAWTLYEQYF. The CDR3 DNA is TGTGCCAGCAGCATTAAGGCCTGGACTTTATACGAGCAGTACTTC.

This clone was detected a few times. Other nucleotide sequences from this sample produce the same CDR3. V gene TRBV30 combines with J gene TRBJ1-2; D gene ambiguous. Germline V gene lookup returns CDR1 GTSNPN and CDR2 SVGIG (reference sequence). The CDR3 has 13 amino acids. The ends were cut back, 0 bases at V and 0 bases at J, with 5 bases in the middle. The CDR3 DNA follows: TGTGCCTGGAGTGTAGAGGCTAACTATGGCTACACCTTC. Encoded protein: CAWSVEANYGYTF.

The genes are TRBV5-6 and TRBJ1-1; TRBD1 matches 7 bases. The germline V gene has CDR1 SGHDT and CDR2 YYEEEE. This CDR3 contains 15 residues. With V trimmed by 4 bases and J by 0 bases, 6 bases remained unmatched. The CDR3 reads CASSISTGMNTEAFF. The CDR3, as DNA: TGTGCCAGCAGCATCTCGACAGGGATGAACACTGAAGCTTTCTTT.

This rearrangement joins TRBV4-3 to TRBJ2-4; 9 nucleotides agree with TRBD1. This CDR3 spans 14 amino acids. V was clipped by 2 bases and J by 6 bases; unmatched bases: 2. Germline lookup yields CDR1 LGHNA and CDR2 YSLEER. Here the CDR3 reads CASSQTTGGNIQYF. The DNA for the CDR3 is TGCGCCAGCAGCCAAACGACAGGGGGAAACATTCAGTACTTC.

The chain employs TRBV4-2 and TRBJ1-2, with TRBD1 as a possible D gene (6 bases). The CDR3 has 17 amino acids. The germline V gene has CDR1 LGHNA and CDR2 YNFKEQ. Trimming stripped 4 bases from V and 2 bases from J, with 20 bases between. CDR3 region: CASSRERTAVRNYGYTF. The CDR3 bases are TGTGCCAGCAGCCGAGAGAGGACAGCAGTAAGAAACTATGGCTACACCTTC.

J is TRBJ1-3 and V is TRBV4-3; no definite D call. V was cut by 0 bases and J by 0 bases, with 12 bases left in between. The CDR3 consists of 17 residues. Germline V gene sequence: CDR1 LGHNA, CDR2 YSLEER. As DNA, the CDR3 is TGCGCCAGCAGCCAAGATTCGTCAGGATACTCTGGAAACACCATATATTTT. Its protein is CASSQDSSGYSGNTIYF.

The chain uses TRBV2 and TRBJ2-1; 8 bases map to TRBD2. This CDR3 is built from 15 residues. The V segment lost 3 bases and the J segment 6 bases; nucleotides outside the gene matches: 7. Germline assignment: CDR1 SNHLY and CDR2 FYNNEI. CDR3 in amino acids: CASSEAGGTRNEQFF. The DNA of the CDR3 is TGTGCCAGCAGTGAGGCGGGGGGCACTCGCAATGAGCAGTTCTTC.

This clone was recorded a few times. The CDR3 loop is CASSFTRQGPFF. CDR3 bases: TGTGCCAGCAGTTTCACCCGACAGGGTCCTTTCTTT. This rearrangement joins TRBV6-6 to TRBJ1-1; 7 positions agree with TRBD1. Looked up from germline, CDR1 is MNHNY and CDR2 is SVGAGI (reference sequence). The J segment lost 12 bases and the V segment lost 4 bases, leaving 8 bases of the junction unmatched. The CDR3 has 12 amino acids.

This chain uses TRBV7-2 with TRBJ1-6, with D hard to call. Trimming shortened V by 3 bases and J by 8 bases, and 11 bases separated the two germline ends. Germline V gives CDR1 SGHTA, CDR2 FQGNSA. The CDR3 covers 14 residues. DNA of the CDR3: TGTGCCAGCAGCTTCCGGGGATCCGATTCACCCCTCCACTTT. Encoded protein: CASSFRGSDSPLHF.

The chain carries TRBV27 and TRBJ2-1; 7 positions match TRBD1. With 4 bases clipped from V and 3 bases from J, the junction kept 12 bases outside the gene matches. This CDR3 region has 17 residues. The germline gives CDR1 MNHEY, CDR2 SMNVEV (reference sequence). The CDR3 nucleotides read TGTGCCAGCAGTTCGCCTCCAGACAGGGTAGGCTACAATGAGCAGTTCTTC. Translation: CASSSPPDRVGYNEQFF.

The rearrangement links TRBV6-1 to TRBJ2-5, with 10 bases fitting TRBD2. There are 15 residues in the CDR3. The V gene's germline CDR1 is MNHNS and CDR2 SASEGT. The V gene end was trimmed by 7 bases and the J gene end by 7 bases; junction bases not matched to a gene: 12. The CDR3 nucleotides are TGTGCCAGCACCGGGGTAGCGGGAGGAGGTGGGACCCAGTACTTC. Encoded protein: CASTGVAGGGGTQYF.

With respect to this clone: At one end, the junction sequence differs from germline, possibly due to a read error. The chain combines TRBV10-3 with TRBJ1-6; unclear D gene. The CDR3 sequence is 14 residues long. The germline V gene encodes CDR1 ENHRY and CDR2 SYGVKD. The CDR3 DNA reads TGTGCCAGCAGTGAACACGCCAGTAATTCACCCCTCCACTTT. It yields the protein CASSEHASNSPLHF.

In DNA, the CDR3 is TGTGCCAGCAGTGAATCCCGGACAGGCGGATACTCTGGAAACACCATATATTTT. It codes for CASSESRTGGYSGNTIYF. The chain links TRBV25-1 to TRBJ1-3, with 7 bases fitting TRBD1. In germline, CDR1 is MGHDK, CDR2 SYGVNS. The CDR3 is 18 amino acids. Trimming removed 1 base from V and 0 bases from J; junction bases left unmatched: 9.

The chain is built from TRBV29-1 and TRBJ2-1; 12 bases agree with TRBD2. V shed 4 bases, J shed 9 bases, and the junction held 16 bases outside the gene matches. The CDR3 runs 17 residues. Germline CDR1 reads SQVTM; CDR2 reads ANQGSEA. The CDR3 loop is CSVVRLAGGRSLSEQFF. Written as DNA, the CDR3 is TGCAGCGTTGTCAGGCTAGCGGGGGGGCGGTCCTTGAGTGAGCAGTTCTTC.

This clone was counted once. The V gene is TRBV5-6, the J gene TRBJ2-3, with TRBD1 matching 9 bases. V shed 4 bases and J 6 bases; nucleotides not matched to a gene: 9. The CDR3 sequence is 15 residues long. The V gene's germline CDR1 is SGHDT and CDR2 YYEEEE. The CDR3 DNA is TGTGCCAGCAGCCACGGGACAGGGAACGGGGATACGCAGTATTTT. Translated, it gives CASSHGTGNGDTQYF.

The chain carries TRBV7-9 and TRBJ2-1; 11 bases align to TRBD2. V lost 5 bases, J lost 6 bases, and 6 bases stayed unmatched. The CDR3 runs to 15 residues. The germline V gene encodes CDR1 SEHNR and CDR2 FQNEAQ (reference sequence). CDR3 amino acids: CASSPLAGVGNEQFF. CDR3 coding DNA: TGTGCCAGCAGCCCACTAGCGGGAGTAGGCAATGAGCAGTTCTTC.

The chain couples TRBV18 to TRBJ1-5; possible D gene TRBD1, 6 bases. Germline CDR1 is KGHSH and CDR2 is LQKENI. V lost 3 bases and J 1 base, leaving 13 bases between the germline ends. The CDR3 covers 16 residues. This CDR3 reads CASSPTGIVSNQPQHF. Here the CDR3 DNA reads TGTGCCAGCTCACCCACAGGGATTGTGAGCAATCAGCCCCAGCATTTT.

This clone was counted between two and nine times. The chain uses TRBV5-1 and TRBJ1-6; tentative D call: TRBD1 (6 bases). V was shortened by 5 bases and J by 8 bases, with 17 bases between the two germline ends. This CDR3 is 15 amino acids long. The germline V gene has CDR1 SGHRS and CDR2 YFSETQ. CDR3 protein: CASRFTGKLDSPLHF. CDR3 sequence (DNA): TGCGCCAGCAGGTTTACAGGGAAACTAGATTCACCCCTCCACTTT. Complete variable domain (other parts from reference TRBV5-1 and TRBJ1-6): KAGVTQTPRYLIKTRGQQVTLSCSPISGHRSVSWYQQTPGQGLQFLFEYFSETQRNKGNFPGRFSGRQFSNSRSEMNVSTLELGDSALYLCASRFTGKLDSPLHFGNGTRLTVT.

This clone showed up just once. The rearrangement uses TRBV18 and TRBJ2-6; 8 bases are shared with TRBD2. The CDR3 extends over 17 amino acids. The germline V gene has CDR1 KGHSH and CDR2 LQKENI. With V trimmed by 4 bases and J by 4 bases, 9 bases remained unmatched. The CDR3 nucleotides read TGTGCCAGCTCACGGGGGAGTAGCGGGGTCGGGGCCAACGTCCTGACTTTC. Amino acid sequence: CASSRGSSGVGANVLTF.